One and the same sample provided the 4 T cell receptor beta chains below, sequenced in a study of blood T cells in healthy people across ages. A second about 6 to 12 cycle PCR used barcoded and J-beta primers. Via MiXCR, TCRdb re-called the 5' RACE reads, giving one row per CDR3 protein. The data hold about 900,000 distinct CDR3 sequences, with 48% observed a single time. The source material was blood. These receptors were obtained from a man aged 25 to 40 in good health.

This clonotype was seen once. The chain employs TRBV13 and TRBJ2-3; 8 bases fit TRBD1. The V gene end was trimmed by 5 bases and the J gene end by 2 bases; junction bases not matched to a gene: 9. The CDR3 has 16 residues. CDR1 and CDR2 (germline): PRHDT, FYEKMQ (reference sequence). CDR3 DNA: TGTGCCAGCAGCCTGGAGAGACAGGGGAACACAGATACGCAGTATTTT. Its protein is CASSLERQGNTDTQYF.

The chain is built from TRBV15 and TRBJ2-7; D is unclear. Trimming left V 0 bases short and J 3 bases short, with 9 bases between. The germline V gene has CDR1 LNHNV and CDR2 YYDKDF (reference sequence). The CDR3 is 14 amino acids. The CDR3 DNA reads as TGTGCCACCAGCAGAGATATAAAGAACTACGAGCAGTACTTC. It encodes CATSRDIKNYEQYF. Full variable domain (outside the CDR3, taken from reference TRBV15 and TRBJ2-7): DAMVIQNPRYQVTQFGKPVTLSCSQTLNHNVMYWYQQKSSQAPKLLFHYYDKDFNNEADTPDNFQSRRPNTSFCFLDIRSPGLGDTAMYLCATSRDIKNYEQYFGPGTRLTVT.

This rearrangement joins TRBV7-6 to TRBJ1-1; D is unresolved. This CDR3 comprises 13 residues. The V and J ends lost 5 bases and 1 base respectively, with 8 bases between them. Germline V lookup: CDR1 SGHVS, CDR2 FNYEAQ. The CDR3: CASSRAENTEAFF. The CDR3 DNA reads TGTGCCAGCAGCCGGGCTGAGAACACTGAAGCTTTCTTT. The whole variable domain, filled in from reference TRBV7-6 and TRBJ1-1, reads GAGVSQSPRYKVTKRGQDVALRCDPISGHVSLYWYRQALGQGPEFLTYFNYEAQQDKSGLPNDRFSAERPEGSISTLTIQRTEQRDSAMYRCASSRAENTEAFFGQGTRLTVV.

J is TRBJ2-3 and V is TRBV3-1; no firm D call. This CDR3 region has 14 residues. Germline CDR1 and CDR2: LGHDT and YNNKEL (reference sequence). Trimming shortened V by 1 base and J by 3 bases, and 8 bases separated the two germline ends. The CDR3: CASSQVLGTDTQYF. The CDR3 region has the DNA TGTGCCAGCAGCCAAGTGCTTGGGACAGATACGCAGTATTTT.